Presented here are 9 T cell receptor beta chains from one specimen sequenced in a study of blood T cell repertoires in COVID-19. Assay used: immunoSEQ multiplex PCR; TCRdb lists only in-frame clones, some missing. The sample gives more than 300,000 clones, about four fifths of which show up once; 5% to 6% is in the top ten. Sequencing used PBMCs or T cells enriched from blood (not recorded which). The receptors stem from a woman between 45 and 65 years old who had recovered from COVID-19.

In this sample, this clone turned up many times. The chain couples TRBV19 to TRBJ1-4, with D perhaps matching TRBD1 (5 bases). The V gene lost 6 bases and the J gene lost 7 bases, with 24 bases spanning the gap. The CDR3 is made up of 17 amino acids. CDR1 and CDR2 (germline): LNHDA, SQIVND (reference sequence). The DNA of the CDR3 is TGTGCCAGTAGCGTGGGGCCAGCCAGACGTTTAGGTGAAAAACTGTTTTTT. Translated, it gives CASSVGPARRLGEKLFF.

The chain recombines TRBV7-2 with TRBJ2-2; tentative D call: TRBD2 (7 bases). V lost 1 base and J lost 3, with 12 bases in between. In germline, CDR1 is SGHTA, CDR2 FQGNSA. The CDR3 consists of 16 residues. DNA of the CDR3: TGTGCCAGCAGCTTAGGGGGGCGGGAGTACACCGGGGAGCTGTTTTTT. The encoded protein is CASSLGGREYTGELFF.

V gene TRBV4-1 combines with J gene TRBJ1-4; D remains unclear. The CDR3 length is 14 residues. Germline V gene sequence: CDR1 MGHRA, CDR2 YSYEKL. Trimming stripped 0 bases from V and 8 bases from J, with 10 bases between. Here the CDR3 reads CASSQDLPGEKLFF. CDR3 nucleotide sequence: TGCGCCAGCAGCCAAGATCTCCCCGGGGAAAAACTGTTTTTT.

The rearrangement uses TRBV10-3 and TRBJ2-1, with 7 bases fitting TRBD2. Germline CDR1 is ENHRY and CDR2 is SYGVKD. The CDR3 runs to 18 residues. J was trimmed by 3 bases and V by 11 bases; bases with no gene match: 22. The chain's CDR3 is CASRMWLTSDKNYNEQFF. In nucleotides, the CDR3 is TGTGCCTCAAGAATGTGGCTAACTAGCGACAAAAACTACAATGAGCAGTTCTTC.

This chain links TRBV9 with TRBJ2-1; D unresolved. The CDR3 has 17 residues. Deletions cut 0 bases from V and 0 bases from J, with 13 bases between. Germline V gives CDR1 SGDLS, CDR2 YYNGEE. Here the CDR3 DNA reads TGTGCCAGCAGCGTAGGGCTTGCGGTTGGCTCCTACAATGAGCAGTTCTTC. Its protein product is CASSVGLAVGSYNEQFF.

The V and J genes are TRBV2 and TRBJ2-3; 15 positions match TRBD2. CDR3 length: 19 residues. CDR1 and CDR2 from the germline V gene are SNHLY and FYNNEI. V shed 6 bases and J 3 bases; nucleotides not matched to a gene: 13. The chain's CDR3 is CASRKGLAGGVSPTDTQYF. CDR3 DNA sequence: TGTGCCAGCAGGAAGGGACTAGCGGGAGGAGTTTCCCCAACAGATACGCAGTATTTT. The full variable domain, completed using reference TRBV2 and TRBJ2-3, is EPEVTQTPSHQVTQMGQEVILRCVPISNHLYFYWYRQILGQKVEFLVSFYNNEISEKSEIFDDQFSVERPDGSNFTLKIRSTKLEDSAMYFCASRKGLAGGVSPTDTQYFGPGTRLTVL.

This clone was seen a handful of times. The chain combines TRBV7-9 with TRBJ2-3; no definite D call. CDR3 length: 16 residues. Deletions cut 4 bases from V and 0 bases from J, with 14 bases between. Per germline, CDR1 SEHNR and CDR2 FQNEAQ (reference sequence). CDR3 DNA sequence: TGTGCCAGCAGCTCCCCTGGCGGAGTTAGCACAGATACGCAGTATTTT. It is translated as CASSSPGGVSTDTQYF.

The chain links TRBV2 to TRBJ1-2; D remains unclear. V was cut by 2 bases and J by 4 bases, with 8 bases left in between. The CDR3 is 13 residues long. Per the germline V gene, CDR1 is SNHLY and CDR2 is FYNNEI. The CDR3 loop is CASSERLGYGYTF. As DNA, the CDR3 is TGTGCCAGCAGTGAACGGCTAGGCTATGGCTACACCTTC.

The chain uses TRBV5-8 and TRBJ1-1; D might be TRBD1 (5 bases). CDR3 length: 14 amino acids. From germline, CDR1 is SGHTS and CDR2 YDEGEE. V shed 0 bases and J shed 1 base, with 7 bases lying between them. CDR3 in DNA: TGTGCCAGCAGCTTGGCCAGGGAGAACACTGAAGCTTTCTTT. Its protein product is CASSLARENTEAFF.